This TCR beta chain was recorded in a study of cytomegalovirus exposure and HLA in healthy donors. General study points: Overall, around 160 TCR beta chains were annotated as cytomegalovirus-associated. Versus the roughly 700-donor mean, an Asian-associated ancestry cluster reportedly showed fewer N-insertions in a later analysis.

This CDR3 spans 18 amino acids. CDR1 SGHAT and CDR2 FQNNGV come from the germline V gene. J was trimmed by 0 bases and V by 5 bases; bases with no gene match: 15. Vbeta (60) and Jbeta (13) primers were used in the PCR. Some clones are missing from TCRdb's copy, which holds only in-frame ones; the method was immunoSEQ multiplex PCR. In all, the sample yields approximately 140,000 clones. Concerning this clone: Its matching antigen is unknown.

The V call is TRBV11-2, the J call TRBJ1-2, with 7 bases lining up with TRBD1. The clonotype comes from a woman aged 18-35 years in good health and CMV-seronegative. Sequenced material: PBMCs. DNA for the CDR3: TGTGCCAGCAGCCTCCACAGGACAGGAGAAGGGGCTAACTATGGCTACACCTTC. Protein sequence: CASSLHRTGEGANYGYTF. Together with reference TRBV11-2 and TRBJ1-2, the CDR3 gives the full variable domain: EAGVAQSPRYKIIEKRQSVAFWCNPISGHATLYWYQQILGQGPKLLIQFQNNGVVDDSQLPKDRFSAERLKGVDSTLKIQPAKLEDSAVYLCASSLHRTGEGANYGYTFGSGTRLTVV.